This T cell receptor (beta chain) was sequenced for a study of blood T cell repertoires in COVID-19. Study-level information: Whether acute or convalescent, the COVID-19 samples came from the United States, Italy and Spain. The analysed material was cDNA or gDNA that came from T cells, B-cell-depleted T cells, or PBMCs.

This CDR3 contains 13 residues. CDR1 is MRHNA and CDR2 is SNTAGT in the germline V gene. V lost 7 bases and J 4 bases, leaving 11 bases between the germline ends. Original methodology: Reference gene primer amplification gave estimated nucleated cell counts. Measured with immunoSEQ multiplex PCR; TCRdb has only the in-frame clones, and not every one. The D gene and trimming were derived from the DNA, and the V and J assignments and clone size from that table. The sample includes 150,000 to 200,000 clones, roughly 90% of them seen just once. The specimen sequenced was peripheral blood. The TCR originated in a woman between 65 and 79 years old with acute or convalescent COVID-19. The rearrangement joins TRBV6-4 to TRBJ2-1; D unresolved. Written as DNA, the CDR3 is TGTGCCAGCAATAGTAAGAATTACAATGAGCAGTTCTTC. It translates to CASNSKNYNEQFF.